The next 8 T cell receptor beta chains were all read from a single sample in a study of OX40 agonist ivuxolimab in advanced cancers. Using immunoSEQ multiplex PCR, the repertoire was profiled, and TCRdb retains in-frame clones only, with some absent. The sample contains around 68,000 clones, just over 85% of which appear only once. Specimen: CD4+ or CD8+ T cells sorted from blood, collected in a trial of the OX40 agonist ivuxolimab. Receptors originate from an adult with an advanced solid tumor such as melanoma, head and neck, liver or kidney cancer.

V and J are TRBV28 and TRBJ2-1, with 8 bases fitting TRBD1. CDR3 length: 14 amino acids. Trimming took 7 bases from V and 4 from J; bases not matched to a gene: 6. CDR1 is MDHEN and CDR2 is SYDVKM in the germline V gene. In DNA form, the CDR3 reads TGTGCCAGCAAAGAGGGACAGGTTTACAATGAGCAGTTCTTC. Translating gives CASKEGQVYNEQFF.

V usage is TRBV5-1 and J usage is TRBJ2-2, with 15 bases identical to TRBD2. There are 18 residues in the CDR3. CDR1 and CDR2 (germline): SGHRS, YFSETQ. V dropped 3 bases and J dropped 3; count of bases not matched to a gene: 6. CDR3 bases: TGCGCCAGCAGCTCAGGACTAGCGGGAGGGCGGTACACCGGGGAGCTGTTTTTT. This codes for CASSSGLAGGRYTGELFF.

The V gene is TRBV7-9, the J gene TRBJ2-1, with TRBD2 identical over 8 bases. This CDR3 contains 15 residues. V was clipped by 5 bases and J by 4 bases; unmatched bases: 7. Germline V lookup: CDR1 SEHNR, CDR2 FQNEAQ (reference sequence). CDR3 nucleotides: TGTGCCAGCAGCGCTTTAGCGGGATCTTACAATGAGCAGTTCTTC. The encoded protein is CASSALAGSYNEQFF.

The chain employs TRBV28 and TRBJ1-2, with a weak D call TRBD1 (5 bases). Germline CDR1 is MDHEN and CDR2 is SYDVKM. The CDR3 extends over 15 amino acids. Trimming took 1 base from V and 0 from J, leaving 9 bases between them. CDR3 nucleotides: TGTGCCAGCAGTTTATCTTGGGGGTCTAACTATGGCTACACCTTC. It yields the protein CASSLSWGSNYGYTF.

The chain is built from TRBV5-8 and TRBJ1-5; TRBD1 agrees at 9 bases. V was clipped by 0 bases and J by 5 bases; unmatched bases: 3. This CDR3 has 15 amino acids. CDR1 is SGHTS and CDR2 is YDEGEE in the germline V gene. The CDR3 coding sequence is TGTGCCAGCAGCTTGGGGACAGGGGCCGATCAGCCCCAGCATTTT. Its protein product is CASSLGTGADQPQHF.

Only a few counts were recorded for this clone. V is TRBV11-2 and J is TRBJ1-2, with D possibly being TRBD1 (5 bases). Deletions cut 1 base from V and 4 bases from J, with 13 bases between. This CDR3 has 15 amino acids. The germline CDR1 and CDR2 sequences are SGHAT and FQNNGV. The CDR3: CASSLGNQGAYGYTF. Written as DNA, the CDR3 is TGTGCCAGCAGCTTAGGGAACCAGGGCGCCTATGGCTACACCTTC. The whole variable domain, filled in from reference TRBV11-2 and TRBJ1-2, reads EAGVAQSPRYKIIEKRQSVAFWCNPISGHATLYWYQQILGQGPKLLIQFQNNGVVDDSQLPKDRFSAERLKGVDSTLKIQPAKLEDSAVYLCASSLGNQGAYGYTFGSGTRLTVV.

The chain is built from TRBV18 and TRBJ2-3, with a tentative D call TRBD2 (6 bases). Germline CDR1 and CDR2: KGHSH and LQKENI. The germline V and J ends were trimmed by 4 bases and 3 bases, with 8 bases remaining between them. The CDR3 is 13 residues long. CDR3 DNA: TGTGCCAGCTCACGGGGGACTACAGATACGCAGTATTTT. Protein product: CASSRGTTDTQYF. The full variable domain, with the rest looked up from reference TRBV18 and TRBJ2-3, is NAGVMQNPRHLVRRRGQEARLRCSPMKGHSHVYWYRQLPEEGLKFMVYLQKENIIDESGMPKERFSAEFPKEGPSILRIQQVVRGDSAAYFCASSRGTTDTQYFGPGTRLTVL.

A single count supports this clone. Other DNA sequences within the sample encode an identical CDR3. The J gene is TRBJ2-7, the V gene TRBV4-1, with 10 bases aligning to TRBD2. This CDR3 contains 19 residues. The ends lost 0 bases at V and 0 bases at J; junction bases unmatched: 11. Germline V gene data show CDR1 as MGHRA and CDR2 as YSYEKL. This CDR3 is CASSQEELAGVGGSYEQYF. The DNA for the CDR3 is TGCGCCAGCAGCCAAGAGGAGCTAGCGGGAGTGGGTGGCTCCTACGAGCAGTACTTC.